A selection of T cell receptor beta chains follows, all from one sample in a study of blood T cell repertoires in COVID-19. Measured with immunoSEQ multiplex PCR; TCRdb has only the in-frame clones, and not every one. The table includes around 23,000 clones, around 86% detected once. The sequencing input was peripheral blood. Receptor source: a man aged 50 to 60 with active COVID-19. Each CDR3 is given with its conserved first and last residue. D genes are given only for firm matches. A row's size may be missing; if present it is once, few, many or a size class.

size	V	J	D	CDR3	DNA
once	TRBV19	TRBJ1-1	TRBD1	CASSRGGRGMNTEAFF	TGTGCCAGTAGCCGAGGGGGCCGGGGCATGAACACTGAAGCTTTCTTT
once	TRBV5-1	TRBJ1-2	-	CASRTDNYGYTF	TGCGCCAGCAGGACAGACAACTATGGCTACACCTTC
-	TRBV6-1	TRBJ1-1	-	CASSEVNRDGGYTEAFF	TGTGCCAGCAGTGAAGTCAACAGGGACGGTGGGTACACTGAAGCTTTCTTT
few	TRBV4-1	TRBJ2-7	-	CASSQDRGKEQYF	TGCGCCAGCAGCCAAGACAGGGGTAAGGAGCAGTACTTC
-	TRBV27	TRBJ2-2	TRBD2	CASSLSGLAGGAGELFF	TGTGCCAGCAGTTTATCGGGACTAGCGGGAGGGGCCGGGGAGCTGTTTTTT
-	TRBV5-4	TRBJ1-4	TRBD1	CASREGTGGASNEKLFF	TGTGCCAGCAGGGAAGGGACAGGGGGCGCCTCTAATGAAAAACTGTTTTTT
-	TRBV15	TRBJ1-2	-	CATSEGVLMGAYGYTF	TGTGCCACCAGCGAAGGCGTTTTAATGGGCGCCTATGGCTACACCTTC
-	TRBV7-9	TRBJ1-5	TRBD1	CASSPGTGEFNQPQHF	TGTGCCAGCAGCCCCGGGACAGGGGAATTCAATCAGCCCCAGCATTTT
-	TRBV9	TRBJ2-2	TRBD2	CASSITEAGSNTGELFF	TGTGCCAGCAGCATAACGGAAGCGGGATCGAACACCGGGGAGCTGTTTTTT
-	TRBV30	TRBJ2-6	TRBD1	CAWSPDRGRSGANVLTF	TGTGCCTGGAGTCCGGACAGGGGACGCTCTGGGGCCAACGTCCTGACTTTC
-	TRBV18	TRBJ1-1	-	CASSVQNTEAFF	TGTGCCAGCTCAGTCCAGAACACTGAAGCTTTCTTT
-	TRBV6-5	TRBJ2-5	-	CASRWGGSETQYF	TGTGCCAGCAGGTGGGGAGGCTCGGAGACCCAGTACTTC
-	TRBV18	TRBJ2-5	-	CASSPVSGETQYF	TGTGCCAGCTCACCGGTCAGCGGAGAGACCCAGTACTTC
few	TRBV28	TRBJ2-7	TRBD1	CASSLTGAYEQYF	TGTGCCAGCAGTCTGACAGGGGCCTACGAGCAGTACTTC
-	TRBV25-1	TRBJ1-4	TRBD1	CASSRTGSNEKLFF	TGTGCCAGCAGTCGGACAGGGTCGAATGAAAAACTGTTTTTT
-	TRBV7-3	TRBJ2-2	TRBD2	CASSLSTRGGPGELFF	TGTGCCAGCAGCTTATCGACTCGCGGGGGGCCCGGGGAGCTGTTTTTT
-	TRBV5-1	TRBJ2-7	-	CASSLKGGTSYEQYF	TGCGCCAGCAGCTTGAAAGGGGGAACGTCCTACGAGCAGTACTTC
-	TRBV9	TRBJ2-1	-	CASGGSYNEQFF	TGTGCCAGTGGAGGCTCCTACAATGAGCAGTTCTTC
-	TRBV5-5	TRBJ2-2	-	CASSLRTNTGELFF	TGTGCCAGCAGCTTGCGGACTAACACCGGGGAGCTGTTTTTT
-	TRBV24-1	TRBJ2-5	-	CATSDPRTGETQYF	TGTGCCACCAGTGATCCAAGGACTGGGGAGACCCAGTACTTC
-	TRBV7-9	TRBJ2-3	-	CASSFGGNTDTQYF	TGTGCCAGCAGCTTCGGGGGAAACACAGATACGCAGTATTTT
-	TRBV10-1	TRBJ2-5	TRBD2	CASSESAGGPQETQYF	TGCGCCAGCAGTGAGTCTGCGGGGGGGCCCCAAGAGACCCAGTACTTC
few	TRBV7-6	TRBJ1-1	-	CASSLSAGAGNTEAFF	TGTGCCAGCAGCTTAAGTGCGGGGGCTGGAAACACTGAAGCTTTCTTT
-	TRBV24-1	TRBJ2-7	TRBD2	CATSDPGRTDEQYF	TGTGCCACCAGTGATCCCGGGAGGACGGACGAGCAGTACTTC
-	TRBV7-2	TRBJ2-1	-	CASSFDFNRQFF	TGTGCCAGCAGCTTTGACTTCAACCGGCAGTTCTTC
-	TRBV28	TRBJ2-7	TRBD1	CASSDRDRGYEQYF	TGTGCCAGCAGTGACCGGGACAGGGGCTACGAGCAGTACTTC
-	TRBV7-8	TRBJ1-2	-	CASSSLMVNYGYTF	TGTGCCAGCAGCTCTCTAATGGTTAACTATGGCTACACCTTC
-	TRBV5-1	TRBJ2-5	-	CASSLGGGHQETQYF	TGCGCCAGCAGCTTGGGCGGGGGCCACCAAGAGACCCAGTACTTC
-	TRBV7-2	TRBJ2-1	TRBD2	CASSSAGLADNEQFF	TGTGCCAGCAGCTCAGCAGGCCTAGCGGACAATGAGCAGTTCTTC
few	TRBV28	TRBJ1-1	TRBD1	CASSGEGQGTNEAFF	TGTGCCAGCAGTGGAGAGGGACAGGGAACAAATGAAGCTTTCTTT
once	TRBV6-2/TRBV6-3	TRBJ2-5	-	CASSRTVQETQYF	TGTGCCAGCAGCCGGACAGTTCAAGAGACCCAGTACTTC
-	TRBV18	TRBJ2-5	TRBD2	CASSPFRGPSGRREETQYF	TGTGCCAGCTCACCATTCCGGGGGCCTAGCGGGAGAAGGGAGGAGACCCAGTACTTC
-	TRBV19	TRBJ1-6	TRBD1	CASSAGTGPYSPLHF	TGTGCCAGTAGTGCCGGGACAGGACCTTATTCACCCCTCCACTTT
-	TRBV3-1/TRBV3-2	TRBJ2-3	-	CASSQAGGLDTQYF	TGTGCCAGCAGCCAAGCTGGCGGGCTAGATACGCAGTATTTT
-	TRBV5-1	TRBJ2-7	-	CASSYREAYEQYF	TGCGCCAGCAGCTACAGGGAAGCCTACGAGCAGTACTTC
once	TRBV2	TRBJ1-5	-	CASSTGDPQHF	TGTGCCAGCAGCACCGGGGATCCCCAGCATTTT
-	TRBV7-2	TRBJ1-2	-	CASSPSGRSGTF	TGTGCCAGCAGCCCCTCGGGGAGGTCGGGGACCTTC
once	TRBV11-2	TRBJ2-3	TRBD1	CASSQGGRTHTDTQYF	TGTGCCAGCAGCCAAGGGGGCCGCACCCACACAGATACGCAGTATTTT
-	TRBV4-1	TRBJ2-5	TRBD1	CASSQVTGKGQETQYF	TGCGCCAGCAGCCAAGTGACAGGGAAGGGCCAAGAGACCCAGTACTTC
-	TRBV28	TRBJ1-2	-	CATRGRGRGSVYGYTF	TGTGCCACCCGGGGCAGGGGCCGCGGGTCGGTTTATGGCTACACCTTC